This T cell receptor (beta chain) was recovered during a study of cytomegalovirus exposure and HLA in healthy donors. Trimming removed 3 bases from V and 0 bases from J, with 14 bases in between. The CDR3 sequence is 17 residues long. Germline V CDR1 and CDR2: MDHEN, SYDVKM. Produced via immunoSEQ multiplex PCR; TCRdb's table is partial and in-frame only. The sample records approximately 200,000 clones, about 90% being singletons. The sequencing sample was made of PBMCs. The V and J genes are TRBV28 and TRBJ1-4; possibly TRBD1 for D (5 bases). This clonotype originated in a woman between 18 and 30 years old in good health and CMV-seronegative. CDR3 sequence (DNA): TGTGCCAGCAGTTTTGCTGGGACTGTGCCAACTAATGAAAAACTGTTTTTT. Translation: CASSFAGTVPTNEKLFF.